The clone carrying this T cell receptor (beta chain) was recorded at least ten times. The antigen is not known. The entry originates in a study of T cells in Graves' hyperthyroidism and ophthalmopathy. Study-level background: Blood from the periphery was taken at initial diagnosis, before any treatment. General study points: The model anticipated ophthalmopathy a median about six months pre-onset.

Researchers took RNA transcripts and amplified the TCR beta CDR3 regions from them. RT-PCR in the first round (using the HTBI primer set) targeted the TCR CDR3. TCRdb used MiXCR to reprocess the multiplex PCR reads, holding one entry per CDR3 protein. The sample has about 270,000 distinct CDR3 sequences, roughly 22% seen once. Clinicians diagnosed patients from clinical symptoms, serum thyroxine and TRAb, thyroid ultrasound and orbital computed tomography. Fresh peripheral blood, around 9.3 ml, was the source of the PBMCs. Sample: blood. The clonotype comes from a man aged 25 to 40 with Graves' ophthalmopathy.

CDR3 region: CAWSVVGALSYGYTF. DNA for the CDR3: TGTGCCTGGAGTGTCGTGGGGGCGCTCAGCTATGGCTACACCTTC. The J gene is TRBJ1-2, the V gene TRBV30; perhaps TRBD1 as D (6 bases). Trimming pared 0 bases from V and 4 bases from J, leaving 15 bases between. The CDR3 sequence is 15 residues long. Germline V gives CDR1 GTSNPN, CDR2 SVGIG (reference sequence). Complete variable domain (other parts from reference TRBV30 and TRBJ1-2): SQTIHQWPATLVQPVGSPLSLECTVEGTSNPNLYWYRQAAGRGLQLLFYSVGIGQISSEVPQNLSASRPQDRQFILSSKKLLLSDSGFYLCAWSVVGALSYGYTFGSGTRLTVV.